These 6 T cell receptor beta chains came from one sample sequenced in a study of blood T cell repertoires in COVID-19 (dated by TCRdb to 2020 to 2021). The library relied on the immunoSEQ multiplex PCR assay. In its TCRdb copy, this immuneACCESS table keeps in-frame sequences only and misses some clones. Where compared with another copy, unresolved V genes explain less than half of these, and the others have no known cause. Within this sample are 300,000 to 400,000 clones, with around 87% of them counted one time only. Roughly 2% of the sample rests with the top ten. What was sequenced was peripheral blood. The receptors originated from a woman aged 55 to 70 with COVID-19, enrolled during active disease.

CDR3 region: CASSYSGQADGYTF. The CDR3 bases are TGCGCCAGCAGCTACTCCGGACAGGCGGATGGCTACACCTTC. The V and J genes are TRBV5-1 and TRBJ1-2; 7 bases line up with TRBD1. The CDR3 has 14 residues. With V trimmed by 3 bases and J by 6 bases, 8 bases remained unmatched. Germline V gives CDR1 SGHRS, CDR2 YFSETQ.

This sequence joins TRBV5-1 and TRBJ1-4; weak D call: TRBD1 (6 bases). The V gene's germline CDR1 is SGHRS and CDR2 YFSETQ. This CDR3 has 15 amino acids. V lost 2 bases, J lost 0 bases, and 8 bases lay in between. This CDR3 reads CASSFQGSTNEKLFF. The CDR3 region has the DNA TGCGCCAGCAGCTTTCAGGGGTCAACTAATGAAAAACTGTTTTTT.

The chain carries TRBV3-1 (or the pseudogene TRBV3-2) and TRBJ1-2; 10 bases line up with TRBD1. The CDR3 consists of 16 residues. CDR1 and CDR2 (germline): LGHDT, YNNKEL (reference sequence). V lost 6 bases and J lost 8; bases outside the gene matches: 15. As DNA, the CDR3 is TGTGCCAGCAGGACCGCCGCGGCCGGGACAGGGGTCGGCTACACCTTC. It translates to CASRTAAAGTGVGYTF.

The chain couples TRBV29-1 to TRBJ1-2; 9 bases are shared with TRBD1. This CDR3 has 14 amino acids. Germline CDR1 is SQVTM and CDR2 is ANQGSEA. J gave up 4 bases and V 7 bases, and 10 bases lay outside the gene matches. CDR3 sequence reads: CSAHYRGLSYGYTF. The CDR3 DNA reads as TGCAGCGCCCATTACAGGGGGCTTTCCTATGGCTACACCTTC. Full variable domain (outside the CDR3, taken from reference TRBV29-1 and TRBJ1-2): SAVISQKPSRDICQRGTSLTIQCQVDSQVTMMFWYRQQPGQSLTLIATANQGSEATYESGFVIDKFPISRPNLTFSTLTVSNMSPEDSSIYLCSAHYRGLSYGYTFGSGTRLTVV.

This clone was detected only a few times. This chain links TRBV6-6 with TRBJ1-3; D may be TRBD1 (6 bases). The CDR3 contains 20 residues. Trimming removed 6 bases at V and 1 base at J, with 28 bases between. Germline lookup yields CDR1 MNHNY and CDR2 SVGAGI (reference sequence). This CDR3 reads CASSLSGGATGPRSGNTIYF. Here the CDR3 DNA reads TGTGCCAGCAGCCTTAGTGGGGGGGCTACAGGGCCCCGGTCTGGAAACACCATATATTTT.

In DNA, the CDR3 is TGCAGCGTGAAACGTTCTAGCGTAAACACAGATACGCAGTATTTT. Translation: CSVKRSSVNTDTQYF. The J gene is TRBJ2-3, the V gene TRBV29-1; D is possibly TRBD2 (6 bases). This CDR3 spans 15 amino acids. The germline gives CDR1 SQVTM, CDR2 ANQGSEA. V lost 6 bases to trimming and J lost 2 bases, with 18 bases between them.